The clone carrying this T cell receptor (beta chain) turned up a few times. Its antigen is still unknown. They isolated at least 7 million PBMCs from each sample. Samples each had at least 5.5 micrograms of total RNA extracted. V was clipped by 4 bases and J by 5 bases; unmatched bases: 9. Germline V gene lookup returns CDR1 SGHRS and CDR2 YFSETQ. There are 16 residues in the CDR3. The data derive from a study of blood T cells in healthy people across ages. Overall study findings and caveats: Reliance upon unsorted PBMCs precluded definitive naive versus antigen-experienced comparison.

Using a J-beta primer mix together with a sample-barcoded 5' primer, a second PCR was run for roughly 6 to 11 cycles. Per-sample output comprised a minimum of 3 million paired-end reads containing CDR3. TCRdb itself ran the 5' RACE reads through MiXCR, one entry per CDR3 protein. In the table there are about 1.5 million distinct CDR3 sequences, roughly 43% of which are singletons. This TCR was sampled from a woman aged 18-29 years in good health. The J gene is TRBJ2-5, the V gene TRBV5-1; TRBD2 matches at 12 bases. The sequencing sample was made of blood. The CDR3 protein is CASSIGLAGRLETQYF. Written as DNA, the CDR3 is TGCGCCAGCAGCATCGGACTAGCGGGGAGGCTGGAGACCCAGTACTTC.